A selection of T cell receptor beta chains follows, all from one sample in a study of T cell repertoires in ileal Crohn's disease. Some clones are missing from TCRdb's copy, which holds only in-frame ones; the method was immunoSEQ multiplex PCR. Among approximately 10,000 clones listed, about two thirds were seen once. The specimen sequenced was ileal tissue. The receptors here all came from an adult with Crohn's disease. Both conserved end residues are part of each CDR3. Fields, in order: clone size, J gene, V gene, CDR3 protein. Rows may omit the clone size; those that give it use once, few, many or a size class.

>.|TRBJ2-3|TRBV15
CATSSPRDRGTDTQYF
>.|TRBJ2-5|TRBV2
CASGGQGSGTQYF
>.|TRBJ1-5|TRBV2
CASSGDRISNQPQHF
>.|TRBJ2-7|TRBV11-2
CASRWGQTSGEQYF
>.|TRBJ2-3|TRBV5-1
CASSLGPGGTDTQYF
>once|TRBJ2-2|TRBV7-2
CASSLAGGLNTGELFF
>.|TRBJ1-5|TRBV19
CASSRHTGYNQPQHF
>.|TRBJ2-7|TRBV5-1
CASSLLAGGEQYF
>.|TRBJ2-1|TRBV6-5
CASSYRYQGAYNEQFF
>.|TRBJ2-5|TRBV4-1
CASRTGMGVGETQYF
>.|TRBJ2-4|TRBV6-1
CASASGTARGIQYF
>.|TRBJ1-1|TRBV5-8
CASRLESTRDTEAFF
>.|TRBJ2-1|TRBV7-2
CASSSGGLGVNEQFF
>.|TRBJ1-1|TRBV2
CASSVSWHTEAFF
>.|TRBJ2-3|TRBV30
CAWRTAGSPDTQYF
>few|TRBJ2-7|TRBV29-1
CSVVEQSYEQYF
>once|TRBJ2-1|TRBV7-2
CASSSNRLAPSYNEQFF
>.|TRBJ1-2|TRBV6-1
CASTPTFTNYGYTF
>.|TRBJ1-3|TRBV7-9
CASSIGIPSSGNTIYF
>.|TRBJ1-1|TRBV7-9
CASSLGGRVAEAFF
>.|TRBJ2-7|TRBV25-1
CASSESPLDEQYF
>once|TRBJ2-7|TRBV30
CAWSSGYEQYF
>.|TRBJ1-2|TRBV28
CASSLGLGGGNGYTF
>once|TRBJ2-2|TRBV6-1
CATSPGTIRTGELFF
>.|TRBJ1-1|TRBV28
CASSLWDMTEAFF
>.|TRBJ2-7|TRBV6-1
CASSEAVRAEQYF
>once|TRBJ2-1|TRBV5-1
CASSYGQEQFF
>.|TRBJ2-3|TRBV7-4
CASSLEGGGTDTQYF
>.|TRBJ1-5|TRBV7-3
CASSPQGGQPQHF
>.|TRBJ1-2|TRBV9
CASSVGLGTVYGYTF
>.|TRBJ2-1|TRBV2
CASSEGRGLKYNEQFF
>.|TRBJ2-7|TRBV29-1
CSVADRASLEQYF
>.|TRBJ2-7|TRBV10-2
CASNGDSYEQYF
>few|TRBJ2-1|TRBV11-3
CASSFRGQYNEQFF
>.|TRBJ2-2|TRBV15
CATSREKRGLGELFF
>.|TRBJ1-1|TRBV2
CASGSGLRNTEAFF
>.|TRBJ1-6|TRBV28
CASRRTGTGMSPLHF
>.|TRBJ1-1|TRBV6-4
CASRGQGLSTEAFF
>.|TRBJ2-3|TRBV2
CASSEMEVSTDTQYF
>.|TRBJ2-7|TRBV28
CASSLRFEQYF
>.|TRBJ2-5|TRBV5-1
CASSLVGIDEKETQYF
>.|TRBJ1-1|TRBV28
CASSLRGWNTEAFF
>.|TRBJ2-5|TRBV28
CASTPPSGQGVETQYF
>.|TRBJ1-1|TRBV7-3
CASSFQGMNTEAFF
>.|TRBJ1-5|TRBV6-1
CASSELGQAIGQPQHF
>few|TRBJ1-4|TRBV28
CASRRTQGMGNEKLFF
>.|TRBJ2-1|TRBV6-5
CASSYGLAGVGVEQFF
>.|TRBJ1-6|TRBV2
CASILLQGEGSPLHF
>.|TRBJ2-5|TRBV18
CASSEQGQETQYF
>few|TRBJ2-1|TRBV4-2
CASSQGQGDNEQFF
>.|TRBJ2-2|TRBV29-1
CSGRLAGTGGELFF
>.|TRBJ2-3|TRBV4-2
CASSQEGLAGGPDTQYF
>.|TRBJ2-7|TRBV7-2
CASSPGSTASYEQYF